These 11 T cell receptor beta chains were all obtained from the same sample, sequenced in a study of T cells in Graves' hyperthyroidism and ophthalmopathy. TCR beta CDR3 regions were amplified from RNA. The TCR CDR3 was amplified in a first-round RT-PCR using the HTBI primer set. From the multiplex PCR reads, TCRdb called clonotypes with MiXCR, one entry per CDR3 protein. Among about 400,000 distinct CDR3 sequences, 15% to 18% were seen once, and the ten largest hold approximately 7.5%. The specimen sequenced was blood. These receptors all stem from a young woman with Graves' hyperthyroidism.

This clonotype was picked up many times. The V and J genes are TRBV11-1 and TRBJ2-1, with D tentatively TRBD1 (6 bases). Per the germline V gene, CDR1 is SGHAT and CDR2 is FQDESV (reference sequence). This CDR3 has 16 amino acids. Between the trimmed V and J ends, which lost 4 bases and 2 bases, there was a span of 15 bases. DNA for the CDR3: TGTGCCAGCAGCTCTAGTTGGCAGGGGACCTACAATGAGCAGTTCTTC. Translated, it gives CASSSSWQGTYNEQFF.

This clonotype was observed at least ten times. The chain is built from TRBV3-1 and TRBJ1-4; D not resolved. V lost 2 bases, J lost 7 bases, and 8 bases lay in between. Germline CDR1 and CDR2: LGHDT and YNNKEL (reference sequence). The CDR3 sequence is 13 residues long. CDR3 protein: CASSQQMPEKLFF. Written as DNA, the CDR3 is TGTGCCAGCAGCCAACAAATGCCTGAAAAACTGTTTTTT.

This clonotype has a count of ten or more. V and J are TRBV19 and TRBJ2-7; 12 nucleotides align to TRBD1. CDR3 size: 15 residues. The germline V gene has CDR1 LNHDA and CDR2 SQIVND (reference sequence). The J segment lost 5 bases and the V segment lost 5 bases, leaving 7 bases of the junction unmatched. The CDR3 loop reads CASSPGTGGRNEQYF. The CDR3 DNA reads TGTGCCAGTAGTCCAGGGACAGGGGGCCGAAACGAGCAGTACTTC.

This clonotype was recorded many times. V and J are TRBV11-3 and TRBJ2-3; D is ambiguous. Germline CDR1 is SGHNT and CDR2 is YENEEA. The CDR3 sequence is 14 residues long. The V end was cut by 3 bases, the J end by 2 bases, with 9 bases between. The CDR3 region is CASSFSTITDTQYF. The CDR3 DNA follows: TGTGCCAGCAGCTTCTCGACCATCACAGATACGCAGTATTTT.

The J gene is TRBJ2-3, the V gene TRBV9, with D possibly being TRBD1 (6 bases). This CDR3 contains 16 residues. The germline CDR1 and CDR2 sequences are SGDLS and YYNGEE. Trimming took off 0 bases at V and 0 bases at J, with 11 bases between the two ends. The CDR3 here is CASSVETGTSTDTQYF. The CDR3, as DNA: TGTGCCAGCAGCGTAGAGACAGGCACGAGCACAGATACGCAGTATTTT.

This clonotype was counted at least ten times. This chain uses TRBV5-1 with TRBJ2-2; the match to TRBD1 covers 8 bases. The germline CDR1 and CDR2 sequences are SGHRS and YFSETQ. The CDR3 has 15 residues. Trimming removed 2 bases from V and 0 bases from J; junction bases left unmatched: 0. CDR3 DNA sequence: TGCGCCAGCAGCTTACAGGGGGCGAACACCGGGGAGCTGTTTTTT. Amino acids: CASSLQGANTGELFF.

The chain employs TRBV10-3 and TRBJ2-5; 12 bases fit TRBD2. The germline V gene has CDR1 ENHRY and CDR2 SYGVKD. This CDR3 region has 18 residues. V was pared by 6 bases and J by 4 bases, with 15 bases of the junction left unmatched. CDR3 in DNA: TGTGCCATCAGCCCCGCGACTAGCGGGAGAACCCCTCGAGAGACCCAGTACTTC. This sequence encodes CAISPATSGRTPRETQYF.

Many counts were recorded for this clonotype. This chain joins TRBV11-3 and TRBJ2-3, with no clear D. Trimming took off 8 bases at V and 8 bases at J, with 11 bases between the two ends. The CDR3 extends over 11 amino acids. Germline CDR1 reads SGHNT; CDR2 reads YENEEA. CDR3 sequence: CASVDAATQYF. The CDR3 DNA is TGTGCCAGCGTCGATGCGGCTACGCAGTATTTT.

This clonotype has a count of ten or more. This chain connects TRBV6-1 to TRBJ2-1; a possible D gene is TRBD1 (6 bases). The ends were cut back, 5 bases at V and 0 bases at J, with 14 bases in the middle. The CDR3 spans 16 residues. From germline, CDR1 is MNHNS and CDR2 SASEGT. As DNA, the CDR3 is TGTGCCAGCAGTCACAGGGACGGCAGCTCCTACAATGAGCAGTTCTTC. As protein: CASSHRDGSSYNEQFF.

This clonotype was seen repeatedly, ten times or more. The rearrangement links TRBV27 to TRBJ1-2, with TRBD1 matching 8 bases. This CDR3 is built from 13 residues. V lost 4 bases to trimming and J lost 8 bases; unmatched junction nucleotides: 6. Germline assignment: CDR1 MNHEY and CDR2 SMNVEV (reference sequence). CDR3 loop: CASSSRGLDGYTF. CDR3 DNA sequence: TGTGCCAGCAGTTCCAGGGGGCTAGACGGCTACACCTTC.

This clonotype has at least ten counts. The CDR3 DNA is TGTGCCAGCAGTTGGGGCGGGAGCTCCTACAATGAGCAGTTCTTC. Protein sequence: CASSWGGSSYNEQFF. The J gene is TRBJ2-1, the V gene TRBV3-1; 7 nucleotides match TRBD2. The ends lost 6 bases at V and 0 bases at J; junction bases unmatched: 5. In germline, CDR1 is LGHDT, CDR2 YNNKEL (reference sequence). There are 15 residues in the CDR3.